A selection of T cell receptor beta chains follows, all from one sample in a study of cytomegalovirus exposure and HLA in healthy donors. Repertoires were generated with immunoSEQ multiplex PCR, while TCRdb's copy carries only in-frame clones and drops some. Of 100,000 to 140,000 clones listed, over 70% were seen once; the top ten hold 2% to 2.5%. Sequenced material: PBMCs. These receptor sequences come from a man aged 25-45 years in good health and CMV-seronegative. The CDR3 runs from the conserved cysteine through the conserved F or W. Fields, in order: clone size, V gene, D gene, J gene, CDR3 DNA, CDR3 protein. A D gene is named only where the DNA matches it firmly. Clone sizes are given selectively: once, few, many, or a class where the clone is expanded.

size: few; V: TRBV6-1; D: -; J: TRBJ1-5; DNA: TGTGCCAGCAGTGAAGGGGAGGGGAGCAATCAGCCCCAGCATTTT; CDR3: CASSEGEGSNQPQHF
size: -; V: TRBV4-1; D: TRBD1; J: TRBJ2-7; DNA: TGCGCCAGCAGCCAAACCCACCCCCCGGGACAGCTCTCCTACGAGCAGTACTTC; CDR3: CASSQTHPPGQLSYEQYF
size: -; V: TRBV7-9; D: TRBD1; J: TRBJ2-2; DNA: TGTGCCAGCAGTTGGACAGGGACAAACACCGGGGAGCTGTTTTTT; CDR3: CASSWTGTNTGELFF
size: -; V: TRBV29-1; D: -; J: TRBJ1-5; DNA: TGCAGCGCCCCCCTCGAGAGGGGGAGTCCGCGGCCCCAGCATTTT; CDR3: CSAPLERGSPRPQHF
size: -; V: TRBV11-2; D: -; J: TRBJ2-5; DNA: TGTGCCAGCAGCTTAGCTTCCCAGGGAGGCGAGACCCAGTACTTC; CDR3: CASSLASQGGETQYF
size: -; V: TRBV7-2; D: -; J: TRBJ2-2; DNA: TGTGCCAGCATCCCGAGAACCGGGGAGCTGTTTTTT; CDR3: CASIPRTGELFF
size: -; V: TRBV4-2; D: TRBD2; J: TRBJ2-7; DNA: TGTGCCAGCAGCCCTTCTAGCGGGGAGACCTACGAGCAGTACTTC; CDR3: CASSPSSGETYEQYF
size: once; V: TRBV5-4; D: -; J: TRBJ2-6; DNA: TGTGCCAGCAGCCCACGTGGAGGGCTGGCCGGGGCCAACGTCCTGACTTTC; CDR3: CASSPRGGLAGANVLTF
size: -; V: TRBV4-1; D: -; J: TRBJ2-1; DNA: TGCGCCAGCAGCCAAGATCCGAGCCCGATTTACAATGAGCAGTTCTTC; CDR3: CASSQDPSPIYNEQFF
size: -; V: TRBV10-2; D: TRBD1; J: TRBJ1-2; DNA: TGCGCCAGCAAGGCGGGGACAGCTAACTATGGCTACACCTTC; CDR3: CASKAGTANYGYTF
size: -; V: TRBV6-5; D: TRBD2; J: TRBJ2-7; DNA: TGTGCCAGCAGGATGGGGACTAGCGTTTCCTACGAGCAGTACTTC; CDR3: CASRMGTSVSYEQYF
size: -; V: TRBV6-5; D: TRBD1; J: TRBJ2-7; DNA: TGTGCCAGCAGTTGGGACAGGGAGGGTCTCTACGAGCAGTACTTC; CDR3: CASSWDREGLYEQYF
size: -; V: TRBV9; D: -; J: TRBJ1-2; DNA: TGTGCCAGCAGCGTAGCAACCACGGGGAACTATGGCTACACCTTC; CDR3: CASSVATTGNYGYTF
size: -; V: TRBV7-3; D: -; J: TRBJ1-1; DNA: TGTGCCAGCAGCTTAATGGCTCAGGTAGGGAACACTGAAGCTTTCTTT; CDR3: CASSLMAQVGNTEAFF
size: -; V: TRBV27; D: -; J: TRBJ1-1; DNA: TGTGCCAGCAGTTTCAGACGGAGCACTGAAGCTTTCTTT; CDR3: CASSFRRSTEAFF
size: -; V: TRBV6-1; D: -; J: TRBJ2-3; DNA: TGTGCCAGCAGACCGGACTTAGTTCCAGATACGCAGTATTTT; CDR3: CASRPDLVPDTQYF
size: -; V: TRBV6-1; D: -; J: TRBJ1-1; DNA: TGTGCCAGCAGTGATGGGGATCAAGGGGCGGCTTTCTTT; CDR3: CASSDGDQGAAFF
size: -; V: TRBV14; D: -; J: TRBJ2-2; DNA: TGTGCCAGCAGCCCATCAGCGGCGGCCCCCGGGGAGCTGTTTTTT; CDR3: CASSPSAAAPGELFF
size: -; V: TRBV6-5; D: -; J: TRBJ2-2; DNA: TGTGCCAGCAAGGGTACGGACAGAAACACCGGGGAGCTGTTTTTT; CDR3: CASKGTDRNTGELFF
size: -; V: TRBV27; D: -; J: TRBJ2-7; DNA: TGTGCCAGCACCTCCCCCCTCTACGAGCAGTACTTC; CDR3: CASTSPLYEQYF
size: -; V: TRBV7-6; D: -; J: TRBJ2-6; DNA: TGTGCCAGCAGCCTCACGGGTGGGGCCAACGTCCTGACTTTC; CDR3: CASSLTGGANVLTF
size: -; V: TRBV29-1; D: -; J: TRBJ2-2; DNA: TGCAGCGTTGAAGTAGGGGCCGGGACCGGGGAGCTGTTTTTT; CDR3: CSVEVGAGTGELFF
size: few; V: TRBV6-4; D: -; J: TRBJ2-3; DNA: TGTGCCAGCAGTGACTCCCAGGCTGGGAGCACAGATACGCAGTATTTT; CDR3: CASSDSQAGSTDTQYF
size: -; V: TRBV9; D: -; J: TRBJ2-7; DNA: TGTGCCAGCAGCGCCACCCTCCTAGACAGTGCCGAGCAGTACTTC; CDR3: CASSATLLDSAEQYF
size: -; V: TRBV27; D: TRBD2; J: TRBJ2-7; DNA: TGTGCCAGCAGTAAACTAGCGGGTAGCTACGAGCAGTACTTC; CDR3: CASSKLAGSYEQYF
size: -; V: TRBV6-6; D: TRBD1; J: TRBJ1-1; DNA: TGTGCCAGCAGTGTAATGACAGGGGAGGACACTGAAGCTTTCTTT; CDR3: CASSVMTGEDTEAFF
size: -; V: TRBV9; D: -; J: TRBJ1-2; DNA: TGTGCCAGCAGCGTAGCAGGGCGGAACTATGGCTACACCTTC; CDR3: CASSVAGRNYGYTF
size: -; V: TRBV6-5; D: -; J: TRBJ2-1; DNA: TGTGCCAGCAGACGCGGATACAATGAGCAGTTCTTC; CDR3: CASRRGYNEQFF
size: -; V: TRBV6-6; D: -; J: TRBJ2-1; DNA: TGTGCCAGCGGGACTTTCTCCTACAATGAGCAGTTCTTC; CDR3: CASGTFSYNEQFF
size: -; V: TRBV20-1; D: TRBD1; J: TRBJ1-1; DNA: TGCAGTGCTAGCAGGGGGTTGACTTTCTTT; CDR3: CSASRGLTFF
size: -; V: TRBV11-2; D: TRBD2; J: TRBJ2-7; DNA: TGTGCCAGCAGCTTAGTTCGCGGGAGTGTATACGAGCAGTACTTC; CDR3: CASSLVRGSVYEQYF
size: -; V: TRBV27; D: -; J: TRBJ1-5; DNA: TGTGCCAGCAGAAAGACAGACAATCAGCCCCAGCATTTT; CDR3: CASRKTDNQPQHF
size: -; V: TRBV4-1; D: TRBD2; J: TRBJ2-7; DNA: TGCGCCAGCAGCCAAGATTGGCGGCTAGCGGACCCCTACGAGCAGTACTTC; CDR3: CASSQDWRLADPYEQYF
size: -; V: TRBV5-1; D: TRBD2; J: TRBJ2-3; DNA: TGCGCCAGCAGCTTATTACTAGCGGGAGATGGTTCAACAGATACGCAGTATTTT; CDR3: CASSLLLAGDGSTDTQYF
size: -; V: TRBV7-3; D: -; J: TRBJ1-1; DNA: TGTGCCAGCAGGAATAACATGAACACTGAAGCTTTCTTT; CDR3: CASRNNMNTEAFF
size: few; V: TRBV6-4; D: TRBD2; J: TRBJ2-5; DNA: TGTGCCAGCAGTCCTCAAGCGGGGGGGCCGGAGACCCAGTACTTC; CDR3: CASSPQAGGPETQYF
size: -; V: TRBV4-1; D: TRBD2; J: TRBJ2-1; DNA: TGCGCCAGCAGCCAAGAAAATCCAAGCGGGAGCGGCCTTTCGCAGTTCTTC; CDR3: CASSQENPSGSGLSQFF
size: few; V: TRBV20-1; D: -; J: TRBJ2-3; DNA: TGCAGTGCCACCAGAAAAGATACGCAGTATTTT; CDR3: CSATRKDTQYF
size: once; V: TRBV19; D: -; J: TRBJ2-1; DNA: TGTGCCAGTAGTATGACCGGGACACACAATGAGCAGTTCTTC; CDR3: CASSMTGTHNEQFF
size: -; V: TRBV7-6; D: -; J: TRBJ2-3; DNA: TGTGCCAGCTCTCAGGGCGGATATAGCACAGATACGCAGTATTTT; CDR3: CASSQGGYSTDTQYF
size: -; V: TRBV13; D: -; J: TRBJ1-2; DNA: TGTGCCAGCAGCTTAGCACCGGACAACGCTAACTATGGCTACACCTTC; CDR3: CASSLAPDNANYGYTF
size: -; V: TRBV11-2; D: TRBD2; J: TRBJ2-3; DNA: TGTGCCAGCAGCTTTCCCCTTAGCGGGAGGGCCCCTATCACAGATACGCAGTATTTT; CDR3: CASSFPLSGRAPITDTQYF